This TCR beta chain derives from a study of neurological immune-mediated disorders. This CDR3 has 16 amino acids. The germline CDR1 and CDR2 sequences are SGHRS and YFSETQ. V shed 0 bases and J 4 bases; nucleotides not matched to a gene: 10. This clonotype was picked up many times. The antigen is not known. Findings of the study overall: Because no CDR3 amino acid sequences were shared across subjects by expanded clones, private repertoires were suggested in all groups.

TCRdb re-called the 5' RACE reads with MiXCR, one entry per CDR3 protein. The sample contains fewer than 45,000 distinct CDR3 sequences, 2% to 3% of which appear only once. The chain uses TRBV5-1 and TRBJ2-7; 7 bases map to TRBD1. This clonotype was sampled from a man younger than 45 with multiple sclerosis. The material sequenced was PBMCs. CDR3 in amino acids: CASSLAWDSWAYEQYF. The CDR3 DNA reads TGCGCCAGCAGCTTGGCCTGGGACAGTTGGGCGTACGAGCAGTACTTC.